These 7 T cell receptor beta chains share one sample of origin, sequenced in a study of shared clonotypes between healthy human individuals. In the naive CD8 group, cells lacked CD45RO and were positively selected for CCR7, so terminally differentiated effector memory CD45RA+ cells were left out. Data came from immunoSEQ multiplex PCR; TCRdb stores just in-frame clones and leaves some out. Among more than 600,000 clones listed, roughly nine tenths were seen once. Material: naive CD8+ T cells sorted from blood. These receptors all stem from a man under 40 in good health.

The CDR3 DNA sequence: TGCAGCGTTGACCTCGTAGGGAAATATAATGAGCAGTTCTTC. It specifies CSVDLVGKYNEQFF. This chain connects TRBV29-1 to TRBJ2-1; D remains unclear. Per the germline V gene, CDR1 is SQVTM and CDR2 is ANQGSEA. V lost 3 bases and J 7 bases, leaving 16 bases between the germline ends. The CDR3 totals 14 residues.

The rearrangement links TRBV11-2 to TRBJ2-1; a weak D match, TRBD2 (5 bases). The CDR3 covers 14 residues. V dropped 5 bases and J dropped 8 bases, with 16 bases sitting between them. CDR1 and CDR2 from the germline V gene are SGHAT and FQNNGV. The CDR3 protein is CASSPPGSLYEQFF. In DNA form, the CDR3 reads TGTGCCAGCAGCCCGCCTGGGAGTCTCTATGAGCAGTTCTTC.

The chain uses TRBV27 and TRBJ1-5; D might be TRBD1 (5 bases). The germline V and J ends were trimmed by 10 bases and 6 bases, with 19 bases remaining between them. The CDR3 length is 14 residues. The V gene's germline CDR1 is MNHEY and CDR2 SMNVEV (reference sequence). The CDR3 is CATRHRGMLQPQHF. The CDR3 nucleotides read TGTGCCACCCGTCACCGGGGGATGCTTCAGCCCCAGCATTTT.

This clone has more than one count but fewer than ten. A clone one base away is much larger, so this may be a read error. J is TRBJ2-3 and V is TRBV7-6; 7 nucleotides match TRBD1. This CDR3 is 14 amino acids long. The J segment lost 4 bases and the V segment lost 1 base, leaving 2 bases of the junction unmatched. Looked up from germline, CDR1 is SGHVS and CDR2 is FNYEAQ. The CDR3 region has the DNA TGTGCCAGCAGCTTAGGGCAGGGGGCAGATACGCAGTATTTT. Its protein product is CASSLGQGADTQYF.

The chain joins TRBV29-1 to TRBJ2-7; TRBD1 matches 9 bases. This CDR3 is 12 amino acids long. Trimming took 7 bases from V and 3 from J; bases not matched to a gene: 4. CDR1 and CDR2 (germline): SQVTM, ANQGSEA. The CDR3: CSATTGGYEQYF. The DNA for the CDR3 is TGCAGCGCCACGACAGGGGGCTACGAGCAGTACTTC.

The rearrangement uses TRBV13 and TRBJ2-1; 10 bases line up with TRBD2. After removal of 7 bases from V and 4 bases from J, the junction contained 7 bases not matched to a gene. CDR3 length equals 15 residues. The V gene's germline CDR1 is PRHDT and CDR2 FYEKMQ (reference sequence). DNA for the CDR3: TGTGCCAGCACCCTAGCGGGAGAGGGATACAATGAGCAGTTCTTC. It specifies CASTLAGEGYNEQFF.

The chain joins TRBV4-1 to TRBJ1-1; D is undetermined. CDR3 size: 14 residues. From germline, CDR1 is MGHRA and CDR2 YSYEKL. Deletions cut 3 bases from V and 5 bases from J, with 13 bases between. The CDR3 sequence: CASSHHKGVTEAFF. Written as DNA, the CDR3 is TGCGCCAGCAGCCACCACAAGGGTGTTACTGAAGCTTTCTTT.